A single sample is the source of the 2 T cell receptor beta chains below, sequenced in a study of blood T cell repertoires in COVID-19. Only in-frame clones appear in the TCRdb table, and some are missing; sequencing was by immunoSEQ multiplex PCR. The repertoire has some 15,000 clones, 88% of them found once; the top ten carry roughly an eighth. Material for sequencing was peripheral blood. The receptors originated from a human donor in a cohort sampled during active COVID-19.

A remark on this clone: Mismatch with germline at one junction end may stem from a read error. V and J are TRBV7-7 and TRBJ2-5, with 11 nucleotides matching TRBD2. Germline V CDR1 and CDR2: SSHAT, FNYEAQ (reference sequence). The CDR3 totals 15 residues. CDR3 DNA sequence: TGTGCTAGCAGCTTAGTGGGACTAGCGGAAGAGACCCAGTACTTC. As protein: CASSLVGLAEETQYF.

The chain uses TRBV27 and TRBJ1-1; D not certain. The CDR3 runs to 14 residues. Germline V gives CDR1 MNHEY, CDR2 SMNVEV (reference sequence). Trimming left V 2 bases short and J 4 bases short, with 11 bases between. CDR3 nucleotides: TGTGCCAGCAGTTTAGGGCGGGGTGCCACTGAAGCTTTCTTT. Protein product: CASSLGRGATEAFF.